What follows are 30 T cell receptor beta chains derived from one specimen sequenced in a study of memory CD4+ T cells and cytomegalovirus serostatus. Single viable CD3+CD4+CD8-CD45RO+ cells were sorted as the memory CD4+ T cells. TCRdb keeps only in-frame clones here, not all; method: immunoSEQ multiplex PCR. Among about 52,000 clones listed, about 83% were seen once. The sample taken for sequencing was memory CD4+ T cells from blood. The source of these receptors is an adult in good health and CMV-seropositive.

The CDR3 protein is CASSLGDPGGNQPQHF. CDR3 nucleotide sequence: TGCGCCAGCAGCTTGGGGGACCCGGGGGGCAATCAGCCCCAGCATTTT. The chain carries TRBV5-1 and TRBJ1-5, with D perhaps TRBD1 (5 bases). Looked up from germline, CDR1 is SGHRS and CDR2 is YFSETQ. The CDR3 runs to 16 residues. Trimming took off 0 bases at V and 2 bases at J, with 12 bases between the two ends. The full variable domain, completed using reference TRBV5-1 and TRBJ1-5, is KAGVTQTPRYLIKTRGQQVTLSCSPISGHRSVSWYQQTPGQGLQFLFEYFSETQRNKGNFPGRFSGRQFSNSRSEMNVSTLELGDSALYLCASSLGDPGGNQPQHFGDGTRLSIL.

The CDR3 DNA follows: TGTGCCAGCAGTGAATGGGACCAGCGATTCATTCAGTACTTC. Translated, it gives CASSEWDQRFIQYF. This chain joins TRBV2 and TRBJ2-4, with D tentatively TRBD1 or TRBD2 (5 bases each). Trimming shortened V by 2 bases and J by 9 bases, and 14 bases separated the two germline ends. There are 14 residues in the CDR3. Per germline, CDR1 SNHLY and CDR2 FYNNEI.

The J gene is TRBJ2-7, the V gene TRBV7-2; 12 bases are shared with TRBD2. The germline CDR1 and CDR2 sequences are SGHTA and FQGNSA. The trim removed 6 bases at V and 2 bases at J, leaving 8 bases unmatched. The CDR3 has 16 residues. CDR3 region: CASSQPWTSGTYEQYF. The CDR3 nucleotides read TGTGCCAGCAGTCAGCCATGGACTAGCGGGACCTACGAGCAGTACTTC. Full variable domain (rest looked up from reference TRBV7-2 and TRBJ2-7): GAGVSQSPSNKVTEKGKDVELRCDPISGHTALYWYRQSLGQGLEFLIYFQGNSAPDKSGLPSDRFSAERTGGSVSTLTIQRTQQEDSAVYLCASSQPWTSGTYEQYFGPGTRLTVT.

As DNA, the CDR3 is TGTGCCAGCAGTTTCGGGACTAGCCTTCGGGAGCAGTACTTC. It yields the protein CASSFGTSLREQYF. The rearrangement links TRBV28 to TRBJ2-7; 9 nucleotides line up with TRBD2. Germline V gene lookup returns CDR1 MDHEN and CDR2 SYDVKM. V lost 3 bases and J lost 7; bases outside the gene matches: 7. This CDR3 comprises 14 residues.

This clone was seen only once. This chain joins TRBV28 and TRBJ1-2; D not resolved. Trimming left V 5 bases short and J 2 bases short, with 3 bases between. The CDR3 contains 11 residues. Per the germline V gene, CDR1 is MDHEN and CDR2 is SYDVKM. CDR3 sequence: CASSVNYGYTF. CDR3 DNA: TGTGCCAGCAGTGTAAACTATGGCTACACCTTC.

The chain combines TRBV28 with TRBJ1-5, with D hard to call. Germline CDR1 and CDR2: MDHEN and SYDVKM. This CDR3 is 13 amino acids long. The V and J ends lost 5 bases and 0 bases respectively, with 5 bases between them. The DNA for the CDR3 is TGTGCCAGCAGTCCGTATAGCAATCAGCCCCAGCATTTT. It specifies CASSPYSNQPQHF.

This chain connects TRBV5-1 to TRBJ2-5; 9 bases are shared with TRBD2. Germline V CDR1 and CDR2: SGHRS, YFSETQ. V gave up 1 base and J gave up 2 bases; unmatched junction bases: 6. The CDR3 has 16 amino acids. The CDR3, as DNA: TGCGCCAGCAGCTTGTCGAGTAGCGGGGGACAAGAGACCCAGTACTTC. Translation gives CASSLSSSGGQETQYF.

The chain recombines TRBV5-1 with TRBJ2-2, with 10 nucleotides matching TRBD2. Germline V CDR1 and CDR2: SGHRS, YFSETQ. CDR3 length: 17 amino acids. V was pared by 3 bases and J by 5 bases, with 10 bases of the junction left unmatched. This CDR3 reads CASSSQPAGGQTGELFF. Here the CDR3 DNA reads TGCGCCAGCAGCTCACAACCAGCGGGAGGGCAAACCGGGGAGCTGTTTTTT.

This chain links TRBV7-2 with TRBJ2-1, with 11 bases lining up with TRBD2. Germline V gives CDR1 SGHTA, CDR2 FQGNSA. Unmatched junction bases numbered 4, after V lost 5 bases and J lost 4 bases. The CDR3 spans 15 residues. Here the CDR3 reads CASSPGTSGYNEQFF. The CDR3 nucleotides read TGTGCCAGCAGCCCCGGGACTAGCGGTTACAATGAGCAGTTCTTC.

The CDR3 DNA sequence: TGTGCCAGCAGCTTGTCCGGGACTAGCGGGAGCACAGATACGCAGTATTTT. This sequence encodes CASSLSGTSGSTDTQYF. This chain connects TRBV7-2 to TRBJ2-3, with 12 positions matching TRBD2. Per the germline V gene, CDR1 is SGHTA and CDR2 is FQGNSA. After removal of 3 bases from V and 0 bases from J, the junction contained 4 bases not matched to a gene. The CDR3 is made up of 17 amino acids.

This sequence joins TRBV12-5 and TRBJ1-6, with a tentative D call TRBD1 (6 bases). V shed 9 bases and J shed 0 bases, with 12 bases lying between them. This CDR3 is built from 15 residues. The germline gives CDR1 LGHNT, CDR2 FRNRAP. CDR3 nucleotides: TGTGCTAGGTACAGGGTGAGCTCCTATAATTCACCCCTCCACTTT. Encoded protein: CARYRVSSYNSPLHF.

The V gene is TRBV15, the J gene TRBJ1-1; D remains unclear. The V gene lost 0 bases and the J gene lost 6 bases, with 8 bases spanning the gap. CDR1 is LNHNV, CDR2 YYDKDF, per germline (reference sequence). This CDR3 has 13 residues. CDR3 in DNA: TGTGCCACCAGCAGAGATCCTAACGCTGAAGCTTTCTTT. Translated: CATSRDPNAEAFF.

The rearrangement uses TRBV29-1 and TRBJ2-5, with D perhaps TRBD2 (6 bases). Per the germline V gene, CDR1 is SQVTM and CDR2 is ANQGSEA. CDR3 size: 13 residues. V was pared by 5 bases and J by 4 bases, with 14 bases between. In nucleotides, the CDR3 is TGCAGCGTTATACGGCAAGCGGGAGAGACCCAGTACTTC. It specifies CSVIRQAGETQYF.

The CDR3 DNA reads as TGTGCCAGCAGTGAAGATTGGCTAGCGGGGGGCCGGGGAGAGACCCAGTACTTC. Its protein product is CASSEDWLAGGRGETQYF. V and J are TRBV6-1 and TRBJ2-5; 11 bases line up with TRBD2. The germline V gene encodes CDR1 MNHNS and CDR2 SASEGT. With V trimmed by 1 base and J by 4 bases, 11 bases remained unmatched. This CDR3 is built from 18 residues.

This CDR3 is CASSLGRPGDEQYF. The DNA of the CDR3 is TGTGCCAGCAGCTTGGGCAGACCTGGCGACGAGCAGTACTTC. J is TRBJ2-7 and V is TRBV5-6; no firm D call. This CDR3 has 14 amino acids. The V end lost 0 bases, the J end lost 5 bases, and 12 bases lay between the germline ends. Germline lookup yields CDR1 SGHDT and CDR2 YYEEEE.

The chain links TRBV11-2 to TRBJ1-2; 10 bases are shared with TRBD1. Losses at the gene ends were 5 bases for V and 4 bases for J; bases not matched to a gene: 4. CDR3 size: 14 residues. Germline CDR1 reads SGHAT; CDR2 reads FQNNGV. The CDR3 reads CASSATGGGYGYTF. The CDR3 DNA is TGTGCCAGCAGCGCGACAGGGGGCGGCTATGGCTACACCTTC.

The chain couples TRBV6-1 to TRBJ2-7, with a weak D call TRBD1 (5 bases). The CDR3 is 15 residues long. Germline V gene sequence: CDR1 MNHNS, CDR2 SASEGT. The V and J ends lost 2 bases and 3 bases respectively, with 14 bases between them. The CDR3 DNA reads as TGTGCCAGCAGTGAAAGGGGCCAAGTGGGCTACGAGCAGTACTTC. It encodes CASSERGQVGYEQYF.

Turning to this clone: Other DNA sequences of this sample code for an identical CDR3. The rearrangement uses TRBV5-6 and TRBJ2-5; D uncertain. Trimming removed 0 bases from V and 4 bases from J, with 7 bases in between. CDR3 length: 13 residues. The germline gives CDR1 SGHDT, CDR2 YYEEEE. The CDR3 loop is CASSLVSGETQYF. CDR3 in DNA: TGTGCCAGCAGCTTGGTGTCAGGAGAGACCCAGTACTTC.

The chain is built from TRBV2 and TRBJ1-2; weak D call: TRBD1 (5 bases). Germline loops: CDR1 SNHLY, CDR2 FYNNEI. The CDR3 loop spans 14 amino acids. Trimming removed 6 bases at V and 7 bases at J, with 18 bases between. In DNA form, the CDR3 reads TGTGCCAGCAGAGGGGAACCCGCAAGTTTTGGCTACACCTTC. Translating it yields CASRGEPASFGYTF.

The chain has TRBV9 and TRBJ2-3, with a tentative D call TRBD2 (5 bases). V lost 1 base and J lost 5, with 11 bases in between. Germline CDR1 is SGDLS and CDR2 is YYNGEE. The CDR3 totals 14 residues. The CDR3 here is CASSVLQRRDTQYF. The CDR3 DNA reads as TGTGCCAGCAGCGTACTTCAGCGGCGAGATACGCAGTATTTT.

This chain links TRBV7-2 with TRBJ2-2, with D uncertain. The V gene lost 9 bases and the J gene lost 1 base, with 12 bases spanning the gap. From germline, CDR1 is SGHTA and CDR2 FQGNSA. This CDR3 has 14 residues. CDR3 sequence: CASNPALNTGELFF. The CDR3 region has the DNA TGTGCCAGTAACCCCGCCCTGAACACCGGGGAGCTGTTTTTT.

This sequence joins TRBV4-3 and TRBJ1-2; 10 nucleotides align to TRBD1. Germline values: CDR1 LGHNA, CDR2 YSLEER. V lost 4 bases to trimming and J lost 2 bases; unmatched junction nucleotides: 10. The CDR3 has 17 residues. CDR3: CASSRGWGQGRNYGYTF. CDR3 sequence (DNA): TGCGCCAGCAGCCGGGGATGGGGACAGGGGAGGAACTATGGCTACACCTTC.

The chain carries TRBV14 and TRBJ1-1, with D perhaps TRBD1 (5 bases). The CDR3 is made up of 15 amino acids. Trimming shortened V by 0 bases and J by 3 bases, and 11 bases separated the two germline ends. The germline gives CDR1 SGHDN, CDR2 FVKESK. CDR3 coding DNA: TGTGCCAGCAGCCAAGATTGGGGCATACACACTGAAGCTTTCTTT. Protein: CASSQDWGIHTEAFF. Together with reference TRBV14 and TRBJ1-1, the CDR3 gives the full variable domain: EAGVTQFPSHSVIEKGQTVTLRCDPISGHDNLYWYRRVMGKEIKFLLHFVKESKQDESGMPNNRFLAERTGGTYSTLKVQPAELEDSGVYFCASSQDWGIHTEAFFGQGTRLTVV.

The rearrangement joins TRBV29-1 to TRBJ1-2; D is undetermined. The V and J ends lost 6 bases and 7 bases respectively, with 9 bases between them. The CDR3 spans 10 residues. Germline V lookup: CDR1 SQVTM, CDR2 ANQGSEA. CDR3 residues: CSVEGGGYTF. The CDR3 DNA reads TGCAGCGTCGAGGGTGGTGGCTACACCTTC.

This chain connects TRBV28 to TRBJ2-4; D call uncertain. Trimming removed 7 bases at V and 0 bases at J, with 13 bases between. Germline CDR1 and CDR2: MDHEN and SYDVKM. CDR3 length: 15 amino acids. The CDR3 sequence: CASTPPGVAKNIQYF. The CDR3 DNA reads as TGTGCCAGCACCCCGCCTGGGGTAGCCAAAAACATTCAGTACTTC.

This rearrangement joins TRBV7-9 to TRBJ2-3; maybe TRBD1 (6 bases). The CDR3 sequence is 15 residues long. V lost 1 base, J lost 6 bases, and 14 bases lay in between. Per germline, CDR1 SEHNR and CDR2 FQNEAQ (reference sequence). The CDR3 loop reads CASSLGGSRGDTQYF. For the CDR3, the DNA is TGTGCCAGCAGCTTAGGAGGGTCGAGGGGGGATACGCAGTATTTT.

The rearrangement links TRBV7-8 to TRBJ1-2; TRBD1 matches 7 bases. V shed 6 bases, J shed 6 bases, and the junction held 16 bases outside the gene matches. Germline V gene data show CDR1 as SGHVS and CDR2 as FQNEAQ. This CDR3 contains 16 residues. CDR3 amino acids: CASSPGQPPNLDGYTF. In nucleotides, the CDR3 is TGTGCCAGCAGTCCGGGACAGCCACCAAATTTGGATGGCTACACCTTC.

The V and J genes are TRBV4-3 and TRBJ1-2; 9 bases fit TRBD1. The J segment lost 4 bases and the V segment lost 3 bases, leaving 6 bases of the junction unmatched. This CDR3 comprises 15 residues. The germline V gene encodes CDR1 LGHNA and CDR2 YSLEER. The DNA for the CDR3 is TGCGCCAGCAGCCAGCACACAGGGGGCGTCTATGGCTACACCTTC. The encoded protein is CASSQHTGGVYGYTF.

The chain employs TRBV28 and TRBJ1-5; tentatively, D is TRBD1 (6 bases). Trimming removed 6 bases from V and 6 bases from J, with 24 bases in between. Germline V gene data show CDR1 as MDHEN and CDR2 as SYDVKM. The CDR3 extends over 17 amino acids. The CDR3 bases are TGTGCCAGCAGCTTGCATCTGTTCGGGGGCTCGACTCAGCCCCAGCATTTT. It is translated as CASSLHLFGGSTQPQHF.

CDR3: CASSEGKRTGELFF. In DNA form, the CDR3 reads TGTGCCAGCAGCGAGGGGAAAAGGACCGGGGAGCTGTTTTTT. This chain connects TRBV9 to TRBJ2-2; a weak D match, TRBD1 (5 bases). The CDR3 runs to 14 residues. CDR1 is SGDLS, CDR2 YYNGEE, per germline. V was cut by 3 bases and J by 5 bases, with 11 bases left in between.